These 21 T cell receptor beta chains came from one sample sequenced in a study of radiotherapy plus CTLA-4 blockade in lung cancer. Some clones are missing from TCRdb's copy, which holds only in-frame ones; the method was immunoSEQ multiplex PCR. The sample has roughly 85,000 clones; around nine tenths are singletons. This specimen was peripheral blood, taken from a patient treated with radiotherapy plus ipilimumab. These receptors all stem from a human donor with non-small cell lung cancer that progressed on radiotherapy plus ipilimumab.

The chain recombines TRBV15 with TRBJ1-2; D not resolved. Trimming took off 0 bases at V and 5 bases at J, with 10 bases between the two ends. The CDR3 has 14 residues. Germline loops: CDR1 LNHNV, CDR2 YYDKDF (reference sequence). The CDR3, as DNA: TGTGCCACCAGCAGAGACAGGAATCCGTATGGCTACACCTTC. This translates into CATSRDRNPYGYTF.

The gene calls are TRBV27 and TRBJ1-6; 10 nucleotides agree with TRBD1. The trim removed 5 bases at V and 0 bases at J, leaving 7 bases unmatched. Germline CDR1 reads MNHEY; CDR2 reads SMNVEV (reference sequence). This CDR3 has 18 amino acids. CDR3 DNA: TGTGCCAGCAGTCCGGGACAGGGGACGCCCTCCTATAATTCACCCCTCCACTTT. Its protein product is CASSPGQGTPSYNSPLHF.

The chain is built from TRBV11-2 and TRBJ2-7, with TRBD2 identical over 12 bases. Trimming cost V 5 bases and J 1 base; bases outside gene matches: 6. The CDR3 totals 16 residues. Germline-derived CDR1 and CDR2 are SGHAT and FQNNGV. The CDR3 sequence: CASSPRLAGVSYEQYF. The CDR3 DNA sequence: TGTGCCAGCAGCCCTCGACTAGCGGGAGTGTCCTACGAGCAGTACTTC.

The chain combines TRBV2 with TRBJ2-5; 10 positions match TRBD1. This CDR3 has 17 residues. Germline values: CDR1 SNHLY, CDR2 FYNNEI. Trimming removed 3 bases from V and 5 bases from J; junction bases left unmatched: 12. DNA for the CDR3: TGTGCCAGCAGTGACATCTATCTGGGACAGGGGTCTGAGACCCAGTACTTC. Protein product: CASSDIYLGQGSETQYF.

The V and J genes are TRBV6-5 and TRBJ1-2; D is unresolved. This CDR3 region has 14 residues. CDR1 and CDR2 (germline): MNHEY, SVGAGI. Trimming cost V 5 bases and J 5 bases, with 15 bases left between them. The CDR3 loop is CASSPREESYGYTF. CDR3 coding DNA: TGTGCCAGCAGTCCGAGAGAGGAAAGTTATGGCTACACCTTC.

The J gene is TRBJ2-5, the V gene TRBV5-1, with TRBD1 as a possible D gene (6 bases). Trimming pared 7 bases from V and 2 bases from J, leaving 15 bases between. CDR1 is SGHRS and CDR2 is YFSETQ in the germline V gene. The CDR3 extends over 14 amino acids. The CDR3, as DNA: TGCGCCAGCGATACAGGGTACCGGCAAGAGACCCAGTACTTC. It translates to CASDTGYRQETQYF.

The chain links TRBV4-2 to TRBJ1-4, with D possibly being TRBD1 (6 bases). The V gene lost 1 base and the J gene lost 5 bases, with 17 bases spanning the gap. Germline V gene lookup returns CDR1 LGHNA and CDR2 YNFKEQ. The CDR3 spans 17 residues. This chain's CDR3 is CASSQGGRAGGNEKLFF. The DNA for the CDR3 is TGTGCCAGCAGCCAAGGGGGCAGGGCTGGGGGCAATGAAAAACTGTTTTTT.

A few counts support this clone. The chain links TRBV5-4 to TRBJ1-1; D is uncertain. V dropped 9 bases and J dropped 1 base, with 13 bases sitting between them. The germline gives CDR1 SGHNT, CDR2 YYREEE (reference sequence). The CDR3 is 13 residues long. CDR3 residues: CATRTRANTEAFF. CDR3 coding DNA: TGTGCCACCAGAACTCGGGCGAACACTGAAGCTTTCTTT.

The rearrangement links TRBV2 to TRBJ1-5; no reliable D call. Trimming stripped 3 bases from V and 4 bases from J, with 10 bases between. The CDR3 consists of 14 residues. From germline, CDR1 is SNHLY and CDR2 FYNNEI. In nucleotides, the CDR3 is TGTGCCAGCAGTGAGTGGGATCCTAATCAGCCCCAGCATTTT. This sequence encodes CASSEWDPNQPQHF.

V is TRBV14 and J is TRBJ1-4; 12 bases are a match to TRBD1. The CDR3 is 21 amino acids. V trimming: 1 base; J trimming: 4 bases; junction bases outside the gene matches: 16. CDR1 is SGHDN, CDR2 FVKESK, per germline. The CDR3 is CASSQVPTGTGGVRFNEKLFF. DNA for the CDR3: TGTGCCAGCAGCCAAGTACCGACCGGGACAGGGGGCGTCAGGTTTAATGAAAAACTGTTTTTT.

The rearrangement uses TRBV10-3 and TRBJ1-1, with D perhaps TRBD1 (5 bases). Trimming removed 6 bases from V and 3 bases from J, with 11 bases in between. The length of the CDR3 is 13 residues. CDR1 is ENHRY, CDR2 SYGVKD, per germline. CDR3 loop: CAIRRGDYTEAFF. CDR3 nucleotides: TGTGCCATCAGGCGGGGGGACTACACTGAAGCTTTCTTT.

The V call is TRBV6-5, the J call TRBJ2-7; 7 bases match TRBD1. The germline gives CDR1 MNHEY, CDR2 SVGAGI. J was trimmed by 5 bases and V by 4 bases; bases with no gene match: 8. The CDR3 length is 14 residues. The CDR3 loop reads CASSFLSDRDEQYF. The CDR3 nucleotides read TGTGCCAGCAGTTTTCTTTCCGACAGGGACGAGCAGTACTTC.

The chain's CDR3 is CASSTTGNSPLHF. The CDR3 DNA is TGTGCCAGTAGTACGACAGGGAATTCACCCCTCCACTTT. The chain couples TRBV19 to TRBJ1-6; 7 nucleotides line up with TRBD1. The germline V gene encodes CDR1 LNHDA and CDR2 SQIVND (reference sequence). V was pared by 4 bases and J by 7 bases, with 1 base of the junction left unmatched. The CDR3 contains 13 residues. Supplemented by reference TRBV19 and TRBJ1-6, the full variable domain reads DGGITQSPKYLFRKEGQNVTLSCEQNLNHDAMYWYRQDPGQGLRLIYYSQIVNDFQKGDIAEGYSVSREKKESFPLTVTSAQKNPTAFYLCASSTTGNSPLHFGNGTRLTVT.

The V gene is TRBV11-2, the J gene TRBJ2-1, with 7 bases aligning to TRBD1. CDR1 SGHAT and CDR2 FQNNGV come from the germline V gene. The CDR3 consists of 14 residues. The ends lost 3 bases at V and 8 bases at J; junction bases unmatched: 7. The CDR3 reads CASSFRDRAHEQFF. The CDR3 coding sequence is TGTGCCAGCAGCTTCCGAGACAGGGCCCATGAGCAGTTCTTC.

The chain has TRBV18 and TRBJ2-3; tentatively, D is TRBD1 (5 bases). V lost 2 bases, J lost 4 bases, and 16 bases lay in between. Germline V gene data show CDR1 as KGHSH and CDR2 as LQKENI. The CDR3 spans 16 residues. The CDR3 sequence is CASSPWIQGEADTQYF. The CDR3 DNA follows: TGTGCCAGCTCACCATGGATCCAGGGTGAGGCAGATACGCAGTATTTT.

The rearrangement uses TRBV7-2 and TRBJ1-1, with a weak D call TRBD1 (5 bases). Trimming stripped 4 bases from V and 4 bases from J, with 10 bases between. CDR3 size: 13 residues. CDR1 and CDR2 from the germline V gene are SGHTA and FQGNSA. This chain's CDR3 is CASSSGWGTEAFF. CDR3 bases: TGTGCCAGCAGCTCAGGGTGGGGCACTGAAGCTTTCTTT. Full variable domain (missing parts from reference TRBV7-2 and TRBJ1-1): GAGVSQSPSNKVTEKGKDVELRCDPISGHTALYWYRQSLGQGLEFLIYFQGNSAPDKSGLPSDRFSAERTGGSVSTLTIQRTQQEDSAVYLCASSSGWGTEAFFGQGTRLTVV.

The chain uses TRBV28 and TRBJ2-3; possibly TRBD1 for D (6 bases). Germline values: CDR1 MDHEN, CDR2 SYDVKM. Trimming removed 3 bases from V and 2 bases from J, with 9 bases in between. The CDR3 has 14 residues. The CDR3 is CASSLGTITDTQYF. For the CDR3, the DNA is TGTGCCAGCAGTTTGGGGACAATCACAGATACGCAGTATTTT.

The J gene is TRBJ2-1, the V gene TRBV10-3; no definite D call. CDR1 is ENHRY and CDR2 is SYGVKD in the germline V gene. The CDR3 consists of 12 residues. V lost 2 bases and J 4 bases, leaving 3 bases between the germline ends. As DNA, the CDR3 is TGTGCCATCAGTGAGAAATACAATGAGCAGTTCTTC. This encodes CAISEKYNEQFF.

The chain employs TRBV4-1 and TRBJ1-2, with D unresolved. V shed 0 bases and J shed 5 bases, with 10 bases lying between them. This CDR3 is built from 14 residues. The germline V gene has CDR1 MGHRA and CDR2 YSYEKL. The chain's CDR3 is CASSQDGITYGYTF. CDR3 in DNA: TGCGCCAGCAGCCAAGATGGGATAACTTATGGCTACACCTTC.

This clone was seen a few times. The chain employs TRBV6-1 and TRBJ2-3; 15 bases map to TRBD2. The V gene end was trimmed by 4 bases and the J gene end by 2 bases; junction bases not matched to a gene: 13. The CDR3 extends over 20 amino acids. Germline CDR1 is MNHNS and CDR2 is SASEGT. DNA of the CDR3: TGTGCCAGCAGTGGTAGGACTAGCGGGGGGGAATCGCGCCTCACAGATACGCAGTATTTT. Amino acids: CASSGRTSGGESRLTDTQYF.

The chain carries TRBV19 and TRBJ1-2; TRBD1 agrees at 9 bases. V trimming: 1 base; J trimming: 3 bases; junction bases outside the gene matches: 9. The CDR3 totals 17 residues. In germline, CDR1 is LNHDA, CDR2 SQIVND (reference sequence). The CDR3 DNA reads as TGTGCCAGTAGTATAGGCGGACAGGGGACATCCTACTATGGCTACACCTTC. It translates to CASSIGGQGTSYYGYTF.